This T cell receptor beta chain is from a study of OX40 agonist ivuxolimab in advanced cancers. Method: immunoSEQ multiplex PCR; TCRdb's copy keeps in-frame clones and lacks some. The sample has some 80,000 clones; more than 70% are singletons. This CDR3 spans 15 amino acids. Germline V gene data show CDR1 as LNHDA and CDR2 as SQIVND (reference sequence). V was pared by 7 bases and J by 1 base, with 15 bases between. Blood draws occurred at baseline, cycle 4 day 1, and cycle 7 day 1. The sequence was collected from an adult with an advanced solid tumor such as melanoma, head and neck, liver or kidney cancer. J is TRBJ2-3 and V is TRBV19, with D possibly being TRBD1 or TRBD2 (5 bases each). The sequences come from CD4+ or CD8+ T cells sorted from blood, collected in a trial of the OX40 agonist ivuxolimab. The DNA of the CDR3 is TGTGCCAGTAACCACGGGGCCCTCCGCACAGATACGCAGTATTTT. Its protein is CASNHGALRTDTQYF.